This is a list of T cell receptor beta chains from one sample in a study of shared clonotypes between healthy human individuals. The repertoire was sequenced with immunoSEQ multiplex PCR; TCRdb's copy has only in-frame clones and lacks some. Among 1.5 million to 2.5 million clones listed, roughly 94% were seen once. Sequenced sample: naive CD8+ T cells sorted from blood. The receptor source for this set is a man younger than 30 in good health. Both conserved end residues are part of each CDR3. The D gene is left open where the match is weak. Clone sizes are given selectively: once, few, many, or a class where the clone is expanded.

length | size | J | D | V | CDR3 | DNA
14 | - | TRBJ2-2 | TRBD1 | TRBV25-1 | CASKSNRGTGELFF | TGTGCCAGCAAGTCAAACAGGGGCACCGGGGAGCTGTTTTTT
18 | - | TRBJ2-7 | TRBD2 | TRBV27 | CASSPGTSGGPKIYEQYF | TGTGCCAGCAGTCCCGGGACTAGCGGGGGGCCAAAGATCTACGAGCAGTACTTC
16 | - | TRBJ2-6 | TRBD1 | TRBV5-4 | CASSPDRGSGANVLTF | TGTGCCAGCAGCCCCGACAGGGGCTCTGGGGCCAACGTCCTGACTTTC
15 | - | TRBJ1-5 | TRBD1 | TRBV28 | CASSFETGSNQPQHF | TGTGCCAGCAGTTTCGAGACAGGGAGCAATCAGCCCCAGCATTTT
15 | - | TRBJ2-5 | - | TRBV13 | CASSLEGPYQETQYF | TGTGCCAGCAGCTTAGAAGGCCCGTACCAAGAGACCCAGTACTTC
12 | - | TRBJ2-1 | - | TRBV5-6 | CASSLANVEQFF | TGTGCCAGCAGCTTGGCCAACGTTGAGCAGTTCTTC
17 | - | TRBJ2-2 | TRBD2 | TRBV7-8 | CASSPGLAGEEGGELFF | TGTGCCAGCAGCCCGGGACTAGCGGGTGAAGAGGGAGGGGAGCTGTTTTTT
13 | once | TRBJ2-7 | - | TRBV7-3 | CASSLGVTYEQYF | TGTGCCAGCAGCTTAGGCGTAACCTACGAGCAGTACTTC
15 | - | TRBJ2-7 | - | TRBV7-2 | CASSLVLDPTYEQYF | TGTGCCAGCAGCCTCGTACTAGACCCTACCTACGAGCAGTACTTC
13 | - | TRBJ2-1 | - | TRBV11-2 | CASSLEGQGEQFF | TGTGCCAGCAGCTTAGAAGGCCAGGGCGAGCAGTTCTTC
14 | - | TRBJ2-2 | - | TRBV5-8 | CASSLEGNTGELFF | TGTGCCAGCAGCTTGGAAGGGAACACCGGGGAGCTGTTTTTT
16 | - | TRBJ1-5 | - | TRBV6-1 | CASSEFEGVIAQPQHF | TGTGCCAGCAGTGAGTTTGAAGGGGTAATCGCTCAGCCCCAGCATTTT
16 | - | TRBJ1-4 | TRBD1 | TRBV9 | CASSSPRQGEDEKLFF | TGTGCCAGCAGCTCCCCCCGACAGGGGGAGGATGAAAAACTGTTTTTT
14 | - | TRBJ2-7 | TRBD1 | TRBV5-5 | CASSLDRGNDEQYF | TGTGCCAGCAGCTTGGACAGGGGAAACGACGAGCAGTACTTC
16 | few | TRBJ2-5 | TRBD1 | TRBV28 | CASRRTGEGEGETQYF | TGTGCCAGCAGGAGGACAGGGGAAGGTGAGGGAGAGACCCAGTACTTC
15 | - | TRBJ1-2 | TRBD1 | TRBV5-6 | CASSFVEGQSYGYTF | TGTGCCAGCAGCTTCGTGGAGGGACAGAGCTATGGCTACACCTTC
10 | once | TRBJ2-7 | - | TRBV27 | CASGLVEQYF | TGTGCCAGCGGCCTGGTGGAGCAGTACTTC
16 | - | TRBJ2-2 | TRBD2 | TRBV9 | CASSVMLAGNTGELFF | TGTGCCAGCAGCGTGATGCTAGCGGGGAACACCGGGGAGCTGTTTTTT
14 | - | TRBJ1-2 | - | TRBV4-1 | CASSPEQGDYGYTF | TGCGCCAGCAGCCCCGAACAGGGAGACTATGGCTACACCTTC
16 | - | TRBJ2-7 | - | TRBV9 | CASSVGGQGTLYEQYF | TGTGCCAGCAGCGTAGGAGGGCAGGGCACCCTCTACGAGCAGTACTTC
14 | - | TRBJ2-5 | TRBD2 | TRBV7-9 | CASSYERDAETQYF | TGTGCCAGCAGTTACGAGCGGGATGCAGAGACCCAGTACTTC
15 | - | TRBJ2-7 | TRBD1 | TRBV5-1 | CASSALTGGTYEQYF | TGCGCCAGCAGCGCCCTAACAGGGGGCACCTACGAGCAGTACTTC
15 | - | TRBJ2-7 | - | TRBV27 | CASSFGTPSSYEQYF | TGTGCCAGCAGTTTTGGGACACCCAGCTCCTACGAGCAGTACTTC
13 | - | TRBJ2-1 | TRBD1 | TRBV19 | CASRDRGLNEQFF | TGTGCCAGCAGGGACAGGGGGCTTAATGAGCAGTTCTTC
13 | - | TRBJ1-6 | - | TRBV6-5 | CASSYEPDSPLHF | TGTGCCAGCAGTTACGAACCCGATTCACCCCTCCACTTT
18 | - | TRBJ2-5 | TRBD1 | TRBV4-1 | CASSQRLTGTGAQETQYF | TGCGCCAGCAGCCAGCGGCTAACCGGGACAGGGGCACAAGAGACCCAGTACTTC
15 | - | TRBJ1-2 | - | TRBV15 | CATSREGSGYYGYTF | TGTGCCACCAGCAGAGAAGGATCGGGTTACTATGGCTACACCTTC
15 | - | TRBJ2-7 | TRBD2 | TRBV10-3 | CAISDPTSGTYEQYF | TGTGCCATCAGTGACCCGACTAGCGGGACCTACGAGCAGTACTTC